One and the same sample provided the 14 T cell receptor beta chains below, sequenced in a study of human T cells and chemical hapten exposure. The time point here: patch test 2, 6 weeks after DPC sensitization. Treatment of the sample: therapeutic diphenylcyclopropenone sensitization with weekly scalp DPC. Each CDR3 protein gets one entry after TCRdb re-called the RACE reads with MiXCR. The repertoire includes about 81,000 distinct CDR3 sequences, roughly a tenth of them detected once, and approximately 2.3% sits in the top ten. This specimen consisted of whole blood, obtained in connection with sensitization to the hapten diphenylcyclopropenone (DPC). These receptors came from a woman aged 25 to 45 with alopecia areata. Some clones in this sample may be carry-over from other donors' samples.

Ten or more counts support this clonotype. V is TRBV14 and J is TRBJ2-5; 7 bases map to TRBD2. The CDR3 runs 14 residues. Germline CDR1 and CDR2: SGHDN and FVKESK. The V gene end was trimmed by 4 bases and the J gene end by 2 bases; junction bases not matched to a gene: 4. The CDR3 loop reads CASSPYGGQETQYF. DNA of the CDR3: TGTGCCAGCAGCCCCTACGGGGGGCAAGAGACCCAGTACTTC.

This chain links TRBV28 with TRBJ1-1; D not resolved. Trimming removed 6 bases at V and 2 bases at J, with 13 bases between. Germline V gene lookup returns CDR1 MDHEN and CDR2 SYDVKM. The CDR3 runs 14 residues. The CDR3 DNA is TGTGCCAGCAGATCCCCGGGTCTTAACACTGAAGCTTTCTTT. Translating it yields CASRSPGLNTEAFF.

V and J are TRBV6-4 and TRBJ2-1; 12 bases agree with TRBD2. Losses at the gene ends were 4 bases for V and 7 bases for J; bases not matched to a gene: 8. Germline V gives CDR1 MRHNA, CDR2 SNTAGT. CDR3 length: 16 amino acids. The CDR3 is CASSGGRLAGVNEQFF. DNA of the CDR3: TGTGCCAGCAGTGGAGGCCGACTAGCGGGGGTGAATGAGCAGTTCTTC.

This clonotype was seen ten or more times. The genes are TRBV19 and TRBJ2-5; the D is unclear. This CDR3 is built from 15 residues. V was clipped by 1 base and J by 9 bases, with 18 bases between them. Germline assignment: CDR1 LNHDA and CDR2 SQIVND (reference sequence). The CDR3 reads CASSIAKLTGSAQYF. The CDR3 coding sequence is TGTGCCAGTAGTATAGCCAAACTGACTGGCTCGGCCCAGTACTTC.

This clonotype was recorded at least ten times. V usage is TRBV6-6 and J usage is TRBJ1-3, with 8 bases identical to TRBD1. Germline values: CDR1 MNHNY, CDR2 SVGAGI (reference sequence). After removal of 0 bases from V and 0 bases from J, the junction contained 7 bases not matched to a gene. The CDR3 totals 18 residues. In DNA, the CDR3 is TGTGCCAGCAGTTACTCTGGGGGACAGGTCTTCTCTGGAAACACCATATATTTT. Its translation: CASSYSGGQVFSGNTIYF.

The chain carries TRBV11-2 and TRBJ2-3; 7 positions match TRBD2. CDR1 SGHAT and CDR2 FQNNGV come from the germline V gene. V was pared by 3 bases and J by 9 bases, with 18 bases of the junction left unmatched. The CDR3 totals 17 residues. In nucleotides, the CDR3 is TGTGCCAGCAGCTTTTGGGGACTACAAGGCCCGTACCGAACGCAGTATTTT. Translated, it gives CASSFWGLQGPYRTQYF.

This sequence joins TRBV20-1 and TRBJ1-1; 8 nucleotides agree with TRBD1. Germline V CDR1 and CDR2: DFQATT, SNEGSKA (reference sequence). The J segment lost 5 bases and the V segment lost 3 bases, leaving 8 bases of the junction unmatched. The CDR3 sequence is 14 residues long. The CDR3 DNA sequence: TGCAGTGCTAGTGCGGACAGGGTTAGGACTGAAGCTTTCTTT. It translates to CSASADRVRTEAFF.

This clonotype was detected ten times or more. This chain links TRBV20-1 with TRBJ1-5; no definite D call. Trimming took 3 bases from V and 4 from J, leaving 10 bases between them. Germline values: CDR1 DFQATT, CDR2 SNEGSKA (reference sequence). The CDR3 loop spans 13 amino acids. The CDR3 sequence: CSASGQENQPQHF. In DNA, the CDR3 is TGCAGTGCTAGTGGGCAGGAGAATCAGCCCCAGCATTTT.

There are many counts of this clonotype. This rearrangement joins TRBV25-1 to TRBJ1-1, with TRBD1 as a possible D gene (6 bases). Trimming took off 2 bases at V and 0 bases at J, with 10 bases between the two ends. Germline V lookup: CDR1 MGHDK, CDR2 SYGVNS. CDR3 length: 15 amino acids. This chain's CDR3 is CASSENRVLNTEAFF. In DNA form, the CDR3 reads TGTGCCAGCAGTGAAAACAGGGTGCTGAACACTGAAGCTTTCTTT.

This clonotype occurred a few times. This chain joins TRBV27 and TRBJ1-6, with D possibly matching TRBD1 (5 bases). V was pared by 7 bases and J by 7 bases, with 17 bases between. Germline assignment: CDR1 MNHEY and CDR2 SMNVEV (reference sequence). The CDR3 loop spans 15 amino acids. CDR3 coding DNA: TGTGCCAGCACCCGGTGGGGGTCGGGGAATTCACCCCTCCACTTT. It translates to CASTRWGSGNSPLHF.

This clonotype was observed many times. The V call is TRBV6-2 or TRBV6-3, the J call TRBJ2-5, with D perhaps TRBD1 (5 bases). This CDR3 has 13 residues. Germline V lookup: CDR1 MNHEY, CDR2 SVGEGT. Trimming shortened V by 6 bases and J by 2 bases, and 10 bases separated the two germline ends. DNA for the CDR3: TGTGCCAGCAGCCTTCGACAGCAAGAGACCCAGTACTTC. Protein: CASSLRQQETQYF.

This clonotype was detected only a few times. The chain combines TRBV19 with TRBJ2-7, with 7 bases that match TRBD2. Germline V gives CDR1 LNHDA, CDR2 SQIVND (reference sequence). V was pared by 8 bases and J by 2 bases, with 12 bases of the junction left unmatched. CDR3 size: 15 residues. CDR3 amino acids: CASRFRSGSAYEQYF. CDR3 DNA: TGTGCCAGTCGCTTCCGTAGCGGGTCAGCCTACGAGCAGTACTTC.

This clonotype was counted a few times. The V call is TRBV7-2, the J call TRBJ1-1; 7 bases are a match to TRBD1. V shed 7 bases and J 1 base; nucleotides not matched to a gene: 6. The CDR3 contains 14 residues. The germline V gene encodes CDR1 SGHTA and CDR2 FQGNSA. The CDR3 nucleotides are TGTGCCAGCACCCAAGACAGGGCGAACACTGAAGCTTTCTTT. It encodes CASTQDRANTEAFF.

This clonotype was observed a few times. This chain links TRBV20-1 with TRBJ1-5; D is ambiguous. V was cut by 1 base and J by 2 bases, with 6 bases left in between. The CDR3 is 13 residues long. Germline V lookup: CDR1 DFQATT, CDR2 SNEGSKA (reference sequence). This CDR3 is CSARGQGNQPQHF. The CDR3 region has the DNA TGCAGTGCTAGAGGTCAGGGCAATCAGCCCCAGCATTTT.